The rows below give T cell receptor beta chains drawn from one sample of a study of blood T cell repertoires in COVID-19. Sequencing was performed with immunoSEQ multiplex PCR; in TCRdb, only in-frame clones are kept and a portion is missing. The sample includes over 90,000 clones, about 84% seen only once; the top ten take about 23%. Sequenced sample: peripheral blood. The receptor set was obtained from a man at least 80 years old with active or convalescent COVID-19. CDR3s leave out the opening cysteine and the closing phenylalanine or tryptophan. Expanded clones are given a class, and other clones once, few, many or no size at all.

cdr3_aa: ASSPDRVNSPLH; v_call: TRBV5-1; j_call: TRBJ1-6; clone_size: -
cdr3_aa: ASSEGLGLAAF; v_call: TRBV6-1; j_call: TRBJ1-1; clone_size: -
cdr3_aa: ASSTRRGGSYEQY; v_call: TRBV7-6; j_call: TRBJ2-7; clone_size: few
cdr3_aa: ASSQGWNRGEKLF; v_call: TRBV4-3; j_call: TRBJ1-4; clone_size: few
cdr3_aa: ATSRQPGQGGDEQF; v_call: TRBV15; j_call: TRBJ2-1; clone_size: -
cdr3_aa: ATRRGGDEQF; v_call: TRBV15; j_call: TRBJ2-1; clone_size: -
cdr3_aa: ASSRRDREEAF; v_call: TRBV21-1; j_call: TRBJ1-1; clone_size: once
cdr3_aa: ASSSSGGGNYGYT; v_call: TRBV11-2; j_call: TRBJ1-2; clone_size: -
cdr3_aa: ASRATGIYGYT; v_call: TRBV12-3/TRBV12-4; j_call: TRBJ1-2; clone_size: -
cdr3_aa: ASSSPKTGQPQETQY; v_call: TRBV6-2/TRBV6-3; j_call: TRBJ2-5; clone_size: -
cdr3_aa: SVAVGGSGANVLT; v_call: TRBV29-1; j_call: TRBJ2-6; clone_size: -
cdr3_aa: ASSFSGGGGNTIY; v_call: TRBV28; j_call: TRBJ1-3; clone_size: once
cdr3_aa: ASGPGQGLYEQY; v_call: TRBV12-5; j_call: TRBJ2-7; clone_size: few
cdr3_aa: ASSLGAGTSTDTQY; v_call: TRBV5-6; j_call: TRBJ2-3; clone_size: -
cdr3_aa: ASSADQGSDNQPQH; v_call: TRBV5-6; j_call: TRBJ1-5; clone_size: -
cdr3_aa: ASGSFQPSDPRGYT; v_call: TRBV7-9; j_call: TRBJ1-2; clone_size: -
cdr3_aa: ATSRVQGARGEQY; v_call: TRBV15; j_call: TRBJ2-7; clone_size: -
cdr3_aa: AWRAGQGAHYGYT; v_call: TRBV30; j_call: TRBJ1-2; clone_size: -
cdr3_aa: ASSVGQNYGYT; v_call: TRBV7-9; j_call: TRBJ1-2; clone_size: once
cdr3_aa: ASSLGTSGRTDTQY; v_call: TRBV11-3; j_call: TRBJ2-3; clone_size: -
cdr3_aa: SASSLGAQF; v_call: TRBV20-1; j_call: TRBJ2-1; clone_size: -
cdr3_aa: ASTSRSDTQY; v_call: TRBV12-3/TRBV12-4; j_call: TRBJ2-3; clone_size: -
cdr3_aa: ASSPRGGSYNEQF; v_call: TRBV5-1; j_call: TRBJ2-1; clone_size: -
cdr3_aa: ASSPHRGVSSGANVLT; v_call: TRBV19; j_call: TRBJ2-6; clone_size: -
cdr3_aa: ASSLFLSYEQY; v_call: TRBV27; j_call: TRBJ2-7; clone_size: -
cdr3_aa: ASSLSRGGNTEAF; v_call: TRBV7-9; j_call: TRBJ1-1; clone_size: -
cdr3_aa: ASSPGVQETQY; v_call: TRBV5-1; j_call: TRBJ2-5; clone_size: -
cdr3_aa: ASSSTGMGTNYGYT; v_call: TRBV27; j_call: TRBJ1-2; clone_size: once
cdr3_aa: ASRPGFFSGNTIY; v_call: TRBV6-5; j_call: TRBJ1-3; clone_size: -
cdr3_aa: ASSKDREGEKLF; v_call: TRBV19; j_call: TRBJ1-4; clone_size: -
cdr3_aa: SASDSGNQPQH; v_call: TRBV20-1; j_call: TRBJ1-5; clone_size: -
cdr3_aa: ASSGGEAGANVLT; v_call: TRBV6-5; j_call: TRBJ2-6; clone_size: -
cdr3_aa: ASSFVSRGYNSPLH; v_call: TRBV28; j_call: TRBJ1-6; clone_size: once
cdr3_aa: ASSVGMNTEAF; v_call: TRBV5-1; j_call: TRBJ1-1; clone_size: -
cdr3_aa: ASSPRQNNEQF; v_call: TRBV18; j_call: TRBJ2-1; clone_size: -
cdr3_aa: ASSPGQGGTYEQY; v_call: TRBV6-4; j_call: TRBJ2-7; clone_size: -
cdr3_aa: ASSLGWTGAGETQY; v_call: TRBV5-1; j_call: TRBJ2-5; clone_size: many
cdr3_aa: ASSLASGTGGGDTQY; v_call: TRBV5-1; j_call: TRBJ2-3; clone_size: -
cdr3_aa: ATWTGEGSPLH; v_call: TRBV6-5; j_call: TRBJ1-6; clone_size: -
cdr3_aa: ASSEHRVSYEQY; v_call: TRBV2; j_call: TRBJ2-7; clone_size: -
cdr3_aa: ASRQTGVGEQF; v_call: TRBV14; j_call: TRBJ2-1; clone_size: -
cdr3_aa: ASSDMVSYEQY; v_call: TRBV5-6; j_call: TRBJ2-7; clone_size: -
cdr3_aa: ASSSQGASYNSPLH; v_call: TRBV5-1; j_call: TRBJ1-6; clone_size: -
cdr3_aa: ASSGDKGWETQY; v_call: TRBV5-6; j_call: TRBJ2-5; clone_size: -
cdr3_aa: ASILGRGPTDTQY; v_call: TRBV7-9; j_call: TRBJ2-3; clone_size: -
cdr3_aa: ATSRVLRADTQY; v_call: TRBV15; j_call: TRBJ2-3; clone_size: -
cdr3_aa: ASSQEWAFSEQY; v_call: TRBV14; j_call: TRBJ2-7; clone_size: -
cdr3_aa: ASSQSRDRVEQY; v_call: TRBV3-1/TRBV3-2; j_call: TRBJ2-7; clone_size: once
cdr3_aa: ATMGGTLAKNTEAF; v_call: TRBV19; j_call: TRBJ1-1; clone_size: -
cdr3_aa: ASSSAGGLYNEQF; v_call: TRBV7-9; j_call: TRBJ2-1; clone_size: -
cdr3_aa: AISFGSSGGVDTQY; v_call: TRBV10-3; j_call: TRBJ2-3; clone_size: -
cdr3_aa: SASQRLAGALLSYEQY; v_call: TRBV20-1; j_call: TRBJ2-7; clone_size: -
cdr3_aa: SASWMTGGPVETQY; v_call: TRBV20-1; j_call: TRBJ2-5; clone_size: -
cdr3_aa: ASSQAPADTIY; v_call: TRBV4-1; j_call: TRBJ1-3; clone_size: -
cdr3_aa: ASSIDQTNYGYT; v_call: TRBV19; j_call: TRBJ1-2; clone_size: -
cdr3_aa: ASSEGQGLIYGYT; v_call: TRBV18; j_call: TRBJ1-2; clone_size: few
cdr3_aa: ASSQDRGGPSTDTQY; v_call: TRBV3-1/TRBV3-2; j_call: TRBJ2-3; clone_size: -